These T cell receptor beta chains were read from a single sample in a study of beta chain features in type 1 diabetes. This table comes from immunoSEQ multiplex PCR, and its TCRdb copy is limited to in-frame clones, with some not included. The sample has more than 100,000 clones, about 15% seen once. Material for sequencing was central memory CD4+ T cells from blood. These receptor sequences come from a young man with type 1 diabetes. Each CDR3 is given with its conserved first and last residue. A D gene is named only where the DNA matches it firmly. Size is stated for part of the rows, as once, few or many counts, or as a class when the clone is expanded.

-	TRBJ2-7	TRBV5-6	11	-	CASSQRYEQYF	TGTGCCAGCAGCCAACGGTACGAGCAGTACTTC
-	TRBJ1-4	TRBV6-5	14	-	CASSNSQTNEKLFF	TGTGCCAGCAGTAACAGTCAAACTAATGAAAAACTGTTTTTT
few	TRBJ2-7	TRBV7-2	16	TRBD2	CASSLGYSGGIYEQYF	TGTGCCAGCAGCTTAGGCTATAGCGGGGGCATCTACGAGCAGTACTTC
few	TRBJ2-1	TRBV10-1	13	-	CASSWDSYNEQFF	TGCGCCAGCAGTTGGGACTCCTACAATGAGCAGTTCTTC
-	TRBJ2-3	TRBV29-1	14	-	CSVHPGTQSDTQYF	TGCAGCGTTCACCCAGGGACGCAATCAGATACGCAGTATTTT
-	TRBJ2-1	TRBV2	14	-	CASGQTNLYNEQFF	TGTGCCAGCGGACAGACTAACCTCTACAATGAGCAGTTCTTC
-	TRBJ2-1	TRBV11-2	15	-	CASSLAESSYNEQFF	TGTGCCAGCAGCTTAGCGGAGAGCTCCTACAATGAGCAGTTCTTC
-	TRBJ2-6	TRBV7-2	16	-	CASSLAVNSGANVLTF	TGTGCCAGCAGCTTAGCGGTTAACTCTGGGGCCAACGTCCTGACTTTC
-	TRBJ2-5	TRBV27	14	TRBD2	CASAQAGGLGTQYF	TGTGCCAGCGCTCAAGCGGGGGGCCTGGGGACCCAGTACTTC
few	TRBJ1-1	TRBV9	14	-	CASSVVELPTEAFF	TGTGCCAGCAGCGTAGTGGAGCTCCCCACTGAAGCTTTCTTT
-	TRBJ1-2	TRBV19	13	-	CASSPTDTYGYTF	TGTGCCAGTAGCCCGACGGACACCTATGGCTACACCTTC
-	TRBJ1-6	TRBV28	18	TRBD1	CASSLWGTGGGGGSPLHF	TGTGCCAGCAGTTTATGGGGGACAGGGGGCGGTGGAGGTTCACCCCTCCACTTT
-	TRBJ2-7	TRBV11-2	15	-	CASSPVLDGAYEQYF	TGTGCCAGCAGCCCGGTTCTGGACGGTGCCTACGAGCAGTACTTC
many	TRBJ1-6	TRBV25-1	13	-	CASSESKNSPLHF	TGTGCCAGCAGTGAATCTAAGAATTCACCCCTCCACTTT
-	TRBJ2-3	TRBV7-9	15	-	CASSQDLLVADTQYF	TGTGCCAGCAGCCAAGATCTACTAGTAGCAGATACGCAGTATTTT
few	TRBJ2-3	TRBV7-2	16	-	CASSFVVVGGSDTQYF	TGTGCCAGCAGCTTCGTGGTTGTGGGGGGTAGCGATACGCAGTATTTT
medium-sized	TRBJ2-1	TRBV7-8	12	TRBD1	CASHGRGSEQFF	TGTGCCAGCCACGGCAGGGGGAGTGAGCAGTTCTTC
few	TRBJ2-7	TRBV5-8	17	-	CASRPPSGGYSSYEQYF	TGTGCCAGCAGGCCCCCTTCGGGCGGATATAGCTCCTACGAGCAGTACTTC
many	TRBJ2-7	TRBV5-1	12	-	CASSLGQDEQYF	TGCGCCAGCAGCTTGGGACAGGACGAGCAGTACTTC
-	TRBJ2-6	TRBV7-9	12	-	CASSSGANVLTF	TGTGCCAGCAGCTCTGGGGCCAACGTCCTGACTTTC
few	TRBJ1-6	TRBV6-5	14	-	CASSLRAGDSPLHF	TGTGCCAGCAGTCTGAGGGCCGGGGATTCACCCCTCCACTTT
-	TRBJ1-4	TRBV4-2	16	-	CASSQDLGAGNEKLFF	TGTGCCAGCAGCCAAGATCTGGGGGCAGGTAATGAAAAACTGTTTTTT
-	TRBJ2-7	TRBV5-1	16	TRBD1	CASSTSGTGLSYEQYF	TGCGCCAGCAGCACCTCCGGGACAGGTCTCTCCTACGAGCAGTACTTC
-	TRBJ2-7	TRBV5-4	15	TRBD1	CASSLIGDRVREQYF	TGTGCCAGCAGCTTGATCGGGGACAGGGTACGCGAGCAGTACTTC
-	TRBJ2-3	TRBV18	15	-	CASSLSTPEVDTQYF	TGTGCCAGCTCCCTATCGACACCCGAGGTAGATACGCAGTATTTT
-	TRBJ2-3	TRBV9	15	-	CASSVVAWSTDTQYF	TGTGCCAGCAGCGTAGTGGCTTGGTCCACAGATACGCAGTATTTT
-	TRBJ2-1	TRBV19	13	-	CASASFRGNEQFF	TGTGCCAGTGCCTCGTTCAGGGGCAATGAGCAGTTCTTC
-	TRBJ1-6	TRBV5-1	16	-	CASSDHDSSYNSPLHF	TGCGCCAGCAGCGATCATGATAGCTCCTATAATTCACCCCTCCACTTT
-	TRBJ1-5	TRBV2	13	-	CASSEEVNQPQHF	TGTGCCAGCAGTGAAGAAGTCAATCAGCCCCAGCATTTT
-	TRBJ2-7	TRBV30	12	-	CAGHLGSYEQYF	TGTGCCGGACACTTGGGTTCCTACGAGCAGTACTTC
-	TRBJ2-7	TRBV7-2	13	TRBD1	CASSLTGDTEQYF	TGTGCCAGCAGCTTGACAGGGGATACCGAGCAGTACTTC
once	TRBJ2-1	TRBV29-1	16	TRBD2	CSVEDPPRRDYNKQFF	TGCAGCGTTGAAGACCCCCCCCGGCGGGACTACAATAAGCAGTTCTTC
few	TRBJ2-3	TRBV9	15	-	CASSVGTTSTDTQYF	TGTGCCAGCAGCGTCGGGACGACTAGCACAGATACGCAGTATTTT
-	TRBJ2-1	TRBV10-3	13	-	CAITEGTGNEQFF	TGTGCCATCACCGAGGGGACGGGGAATGAGCAGTTCTTC
-	TRBJ2-5	TRBV5-1	15	-	CASNPSRGAEETQYF	TGCGCCAGCAATCCCTCCAGGGGGGCCGAAGAGACCCAGTACTTC
many	TRBJ2-6	TRBV28	15	-	CASSSDTPGANVLTF	TGTGCCAGCAGTTCGGACACCCCTGGGGCCAACGTCCTGACTTTC
-	TRBJ2-7	TRBV6-5	15	TRBD1	CASGPTGVRSYEQYF	TGTGCCAGCGGCCCGACAGGGGTAAGATCCTACGAGCAGTACTTC
many	TRBJ2-2	TRBV7-9	16	-	CASSSETGVNTGELFF	TGTGCCAGCAGCTCCGAGACAGGTGTGAACACCGGGGAGCTGTTTTTT
few	TRBJ1-6	TRBV28	16	-	CASSQGSTVIYSPLHF	TGTGCCAGCAGCCAAGGGTCGACGGTGATTTACTCACCCCTCCACTTT
once	TRBJ1-2	TRBV5-1	13	TRBD1	CASSSLTGDGYTF	TGCGCCAGCAGCTCACTGACAGGGGATGGCTACACCTTC
few	TRBJ2-5	TRBV9	17	-	CASSVATENIAQETQYF	TGTGCCAGCAGCGTAGCTACAGAGAATATAGCCCAAGAGACCCAGTACTTC
few	TRBJ1-6	TRBV27	14	TRBD1	CASTQFTGESPLHF	TGTGCCAGCACTCAGTTTACAGGGGAGTCACCCCTCCACTTT
many	TRBJ2-4	TRBV19	14	TRBD1	CASNPGTGGNIQYF	TGTGCCAGTAACCCCGGGACAGGGGGGAACATTCAGTACTTC
few	TRBJ2-5	TRBV7-6	14	-	CASSLLGAQETQYF	TGTGCCAGCAGCTTACTGGGGGCCCAAGAGACCCAGTACTTC
few	TRBJ1-1	TRBV10-3	15	-	CAISRDPLIGTEAFF	TGTGCCATCAGCCGGGACCCCCTTATCGGCACTGAAGCTTTCTTT
few	TRBJ2-1	TRBV6-6	16	-	CASSYSAALSYNEQFF	TGTGCCAGCAGTTACTCGGCAGCTCTCTCCTACAATGAGCAGTTCTTC
few	TRBJ1-2	TRBV10-3	16	TRBD1	CAISEPDRGTNYGYTF	TGTGCCATCAGTGAGCCCGACAGGGGCACTAACTATGGCTACACCTTC